One and the same sample provided the 5 T cell receptor beta chains below, sequenced in a study of T cells in Graves' hyperthyroidism and ophthalmopathy. TCR beta CDR3 regions were amplified from RNA. First-round RT-PCR with HTBI primers amplified the TCR CDR3 region. MiXCR, applied by TCRdb to the multiplex PCR reads, yields one record per CDR3 protein. The sample lists under 300,000 distinct CDR3 sequences; 13% to 15% were seen once. Sequenced material: blood. These receptors all stem from a woman in her fifties or sixties with Graves' hyperthyroidism that later progressed to Graves' ophthalmopathy.

This clonotype was recorded a few times. This chain uses TRBV10-3 with TRBJ2-1; D is possibly TRBD2 (5 bases). This CDR3 spans 15 amino acids. The V and J ends lost 6 bases and 0 bases respectively, with 12 bases between them. The germline CDR1 and CDR2 sequences are ENHRY and SYGVKD. The CDR3 here is CAIRGKSGSYNEQFF. CDR3 nucleotide sequence: TGTGCCATCAGGGGGAAGAGCGGCTCCTACAATGAGCAGTTCTTC.

The sample holds many counts of this clonotype. The chain has TRBV20-1 and TRBJ2-7; D not resolved. The germline V gene has CDR1 DFQATT and CDR2 SNEGSKA (reference sequence). Trimming stripped 6 bases from V and 6 bases from J, with 15 bases between. CDR3 length equals 12 residues. The CDR3 reads CSARVSGGEQYF. Here the CDR3 DNA reads TGCAGTGCCCGGGTCTCCGGCGGCGAGCAGTACTTC.

In its sample, this clonotype was seen many times. This rearrangement joins TRBV28 to TRBJ2-1, with a possible D match to TRBD1 (6 bases). CDR3 length equals 12 residues. Germline V CDR1 and CDR2: MDHEN, SYDVKM. Trimming took off 8 bases at V and 9 bases at J, with 14 bases between the two ends. For the CDR3, the DNA is TGTGCCAGCCTCGACGGGGACACTGAGCAGTTCTTC. It is translated as CASLDGDTEQFF.

Ten or more counts support this clonotype. The chain recombines TRBV20-1 with TRBJ2-7; TRBD2 matches at 9 bases. CDR3 length: 12 amino acids. The germline V gene has CDR1 DFQATT and CDR2 SNEGSKA (reference sequence). V dropped 7 bases and J dropped 2; count of bases not matched to a gene: 3. The CDR3 DNA sequence: TGCAGTGTGGGCGGGAGGGCCTACGAGCAGTACTTC. Amino acids: CSVGGRAYEQYF.

This clonotype has ten or more counts. The chain carries TRBV2 and TRBJ1-4; D unresolved. In germline, CDR1 is SNHLY, CDR2 FYNNEI. The CDR3 loop spans 13 amino acids. V lost 5 bases, J lost 1 base, and 5 bases lay in between. The CDR3, as DNA: TGTGCCAGCAGTCCCGAAACTAATGAAAAACTGTTTTTT. This codes for CASSPETNEKLFF. Variable domain in full (rest from reference TRBV2 and TRBJ1-4): EPEVTQTPSHQVTQMGQEVILRCVPISNHLYFYWYRQILGQKVEFLVSFYNNEISEKSEIFDDQFSVERPDGSNFTLKIRSTKLEDSAMYFCASSPETNEKLFFGSGTQLSVL.